This is a list of T cell receptor beta chains from one sample in a study of blood T cell repertoires in COVID-19. Libraries were prepared by immunoSEQ multiplex PCR; TCRdb keeps only in-frame clonotypes and omits some of them. The profile shows some 290,000 clones, about nine tenths of them singletons. Sequencing was done on a sample of peripheral blood. The receptors were sampled from a woman between 45 and 60 years old who had recovered from COVID-19. The CDR3 runs from the conserved cysteine through the conserved F or W. The D gene is left open where the match is weak. Clone size is not always given. Where it is, it says once, few, many or a class for expanded clones.

CDR3nt: TGCGCCAGCAGCTTGGAGGGGACAGGGGGTCTCTCCTATAATTCACCCCTCCACTTT; CDR3aa: CASSLEGTGGLSYNSPLHF; j_gene: TRBJ1-6; abundance: -; v_gene: TRBV5-1; d_gene: TRBD1
CDR3nt: TGTGCCAGCAGCAATAGCGGGAGGGCCCCCTACGAGCAGTACTTC; CDR3aa: CASSNSGRAPYEQYF; j_gene: TRBJ2-7; abundance: -; v_gene: TRBV28; d_gene: TRBD2
CDR3nt: TGTGCCAGCAGCCTGGGACTGAGCTCTGGAAACACCATATATTTT; CDR3aa: CASSLGLSSGNTIYF; j_gene: TRBJ1-3; abundance: -; v_gene: TRBV7-2; d_gene: -
CDR3nt: TGTGCCTGGCATACTAGCGCGTCCTACAATGAGCAGTTCTTC; CDR3aa: CAWHTSASYNEQFF; j_gene: TRBJ2-1; abundance: -; v_gene: TRBV30; d_gene: TRBD2
CDR3nt: TGCACCAGCAGCCATAGCGGGGGGGCCCGGAATGAGCAGTTCTTC; CDR3aa: CTSSHSGGARNEQFF; j_gene: TRBJ2-1; abundance: once; v_gene: TRBV1; d_gene: -
CDR3nt: TGTGCCAGCAGTTCGACTAGTTTCCACGAGCAGTACTTC; CDR3aa: CASSSTSFHEQYF; j_gene: TRBJ2-7; abundance: -; v_gene: TRBV27; d_gene: -
CDR3nt: TGTGCCAGCAGCTTGCAGGGGTGGGAGACCCAGTACTTC; CDR3aa: CASSLQGWETQYF; j_gene: TRBJ2-5; abundance: -; v_gene: TRBV5-5; d_gene: -
CDR3nt: TGTGCCAGCAGCCAAGATGAGGGAGGGTACAATGAGCAGTTCTTC; CDR3aa: CASSQDEGGYNEQFF; j_gene: TRBJ2-1; abundance: many; v_gene: TRBV4-2; d_gene: TRBD2
CDR3nt: TGTGCCAGCAGCCAAGGTGGGGCAGCTTATGGCTACACCTTC; CDR3aa: CASSQGGAAYGYTF; j_gene: TRBJ1-2; abundance: -; v_gene: TRBV14; d_gene: -
CDR3nt: TGTGCCAGCAGCTGGGGACAGTTGAACACTGAAGCTTTCTTT; CDR3aa: CASSWGQLNTEAFF; j_gene: TRBJ1-1; abundance: once; v_gene: TRBV5-6; d_gene: TRBD1
CDR3nt: TGTGCCAGCAGTCCGACTTATAGCAATCAGCCCCAGCATTTT; CDR3aa: CASSPTYSNQPQHF; j_gene: TRBJ1-5; abundance: -; v_gene: TRBV2; d_gene: -
CDR3nt: TGTGCCAGCAGCCAATACTACAGGGGATACACCAATTCACCCCTCCACTTT; CDR3aa: CASSQYYRGYTNSPLHF; j_gene: TRBJ1-6; abundance: -; v_gene: TRBV3-1/TRBV3-2; d_gene: TRBD1
CDR3nt: TGTGCCAGCTCACCAGAAGGACAGGGGTCTGGCTACACCTTC; CDR3aa: CASSPEGQGSGYTF; j_gene: TRBJ1-2; abundance: -; v_gene: TRBV18; d_gene: TRBD1
CDR3nt: TGTGCCAGCAGCTCGCAAGGGGGCACAGATACGCAGTATTTT; CDR3aa: CASSSQGGTDTQYF; j_gene: TRBJ2-3; abundance: -; v_gene: TRBV7-3; d_gene: -
CDR3nt: TGTGCCAGCAATGGACAGATTGGAAACACCATATATTTT; CDR3aa: CASNGQIGNTIYF; j_gene: TRBJ1-3; abundance: -; v_gene: TRBV2; d_gene: -
CDR3nt: TGTGCCAGCGCAAGAGGGAACACTGAAGCTTTCTTT; CDR3aa: CASARGNTEAFF; j_gene: TRBJ1-1; abundance: few; v_gene: TRBV3-1/TRBV3-2; d_gene: -
CDR3nt: TGTGCCAGCCGCAGGGAAGCTGGGGCCAACGTCCTGACTTTC; CDR3aa: CASRREAGANVLTF; j_gene: TRBJ2-6; abundance: -; v_gene: TRBV5-4; d_gene: -
CDR3nt: TGTGCCAGCAGCCCCGGACTAGCGAGAGAGACCCAGTACTTC; CDR3aa: CASSPGLARETQYF; j_gene: TRBJ2-5; abundance: -; v_gene: TRBV11-2; d_gene: TRBD2
CDR3nt: TGCGCCAGCAGCCAAGAGTTCGGACAGGCCGATCAGCCCCAGCATTTT; CDR3aa: CASSQEFGQADQPQHF; j_gene: TRBJ1-5; abundance: -; v_gene: TRBV4-1; d_gene: TRBD1
CDR3nt: TGTGCCTGGAGGGACTCCCACTACGAGCAGTACTTC; CDR3aa: CAWRDSHYEQYF; j_gene: TRBJ2-7; abundance: -; v_gene: TRBV30; d_gene: -
CDR3nt: TGTGCCAGCAGTTACACAAGGAACACTGAAGCTTTCTTT; CDR3aa: CASSYTRNTEAFF; j_gene: TRBJ1-1; abundance: -; v_gene: TRBV6-2/TRBV6-3; d_gene: -
CDR3nt: TGTGCCAGCAGTTCCAAGGGTCAGGGGGCAGGGCAGCCCCAGCATTTT; CDR3aa: CASSSKGQGAGQPQHF; j_gene: TRBJ1-5; abundance: -; v_gene: TRBV6-2/TRBV6-3; d_gene: TRBD1
CDR3nt: TGCAGTGCTAGTGACGGACTGCGAGACAATCAGCCCCAGCATTTT; CDR3aa: CSASDGLRDNQPQHF; j_gene: TRBJ1-5; abundance: -; v_gene: TRBV20-1; d_gene: -
CDR3nt: TGTGCCAGCAGCTTATGGGGGCAAAATAATGAAAAACTGTTTTTT; CDR3aa: CASSLWGQNNEKLFF; j_gene: TRBJ1-4; abundance: -; v_gene: TRBV7-2; d_gene: -
CDR3nt: TGTGCCAGCAGCCCAAAAAGGACTAGCGGGGGTTACACAGATACGCAGTATTTT; CDR3aa: CASSPKRTSGGYTDTQYF; j_gene: TRBJ2-3; abundance: once; v_gene: TRBV2; d_gene: TRBD2
CDR3nt: TGTGCCAGCAGTGGCAGTGAGGGACTAGCGGGGACCCTACCCCCAGATACGCAGTATTTT; CDR3aa: CASSGSEGLAGTLPPDTQYF; j_gene: TRBJ2-3; abundance: once; v_gene: TRBV6-2/TRBV6-3; d_gene: TRBD2
CDR3nt: TGTGCCAGCTCACCACCGACTAGCGGGGGGTACACAGATACGCAGTATTTT; CDR3aa: CASSPPTSGGYTDTQYF; j_gene: TRBJ2-3; abundance: -; v_gene: TRBV18; d_gene: TRBD2
CDR3nt: TGCGCCAGCAGCCCCCTGAACAGGGGGAGATCTGGAAACACCATATATTTT; CDR3aa: CASSPLNRGRSGNTIYF; j_gene: TRBJ1-3; abundance: -; v_gene: TRBV5-1; d_gene: TRBD1
CDR3nt: TGCGCCAGCAGCCCCTCGGAGGGGGCGAACTATGGCTACACCTTC; CDR3aa: CASSPSEGANYGYTF; j_gene: TRBJ1-2; abundance: -; v_gene: TRBV5-1; d_gene: TRBD1
CDR3nt: TGTGCCAGCAGCTTGGGGCAGGGTGACGAGCAGTACTTC; CDR3aa: CASSLGQGDEQYF; j_gene: TRBJ2-7; abundance: -; v_gene: TRBV5-4; d_gene: -
CDR3nt: TGTGCCAGCAGCTTGACAGGAAACAATGAGCAGTTCTTC; CDR3aa: CASSLTGNNEQFF; j_gene: TRBJ2-1; abundance: -; v_gene: TRBV5-8; d_gene: -
CDR3nt: TGTGCCAGCAGCTCCCGACTAGCGGGGGCCCAAGAGACCCAGTACTTC; CDR3aa: CASSSRLAGAQETQYF; j_gene: TRBJ2-5; abundance: -; v_gene: TRBV5-4; d_gene: TRBD2
CDR3nt: TGTGCCAGCAGTCCCTTAACAGATACCTACGAGCAGTACTTC; CDR3aa: CASSPLTDTYEQYF; j_gene: TRBJ2-7; abundance: once; v_gene: TRBV28; d_gene: -
CDR3nt: TGCGCCAGCAGCTTGTTACAGGCCAATGAAAAACTGTTTTTT; CDR3aa: CASSLLQANEKLFF; j_gene: TRBJ1-4; abundance: -; v_gene: TRBV5-1; d_gene: -
CDR3nt: TGTGCCAGCCAGATGGGGCAGCTGAACACTGAAGCTTTCTTT; CDR3aa: CASQMGQLNTEAFF; j_gene: TRBJ1-1; abundance: -; v_gene: TRBV6-5; d_gene: -
CDR3nt: TGCGCCAGCAGCCAAGATGGGGGGGCGACCCAGTACTTC; CDR3aa: CASSQDGGATQYF; j_gene: TRBJ2-5; abundance: -; v_gene: TRBV4-1; d_gene: -
CDR3nt: TGTGCCAGCAGCTCCAGGCCTGTCTACGAGCAGTACTTC; CDR3aa: CASSSRPVYEQYF; j_gene: TRBJ2-7; abundance: -; v_gene: TRBV7-2; d_gene: -
CDR3nt: TGTGCTAGTGGTCTGGACAGGTCTGAATACACCTTC; CDR3aa: CASGLDRSEYTF; j_gene: TRBJ1-2; abundance: once; v_gene: TRBV12-5; d_gene: TRBD1
CDR3nt: TGTGCCAGCAGCGCGGGACTAGCGGGGGTAGGGCAGTTCTTC; CDR3aa: CASSAGLAGVGQFF; j_gene: TRBJ2-1; abundance: -; v_gene: TRBV9; d_gene: TRBD2